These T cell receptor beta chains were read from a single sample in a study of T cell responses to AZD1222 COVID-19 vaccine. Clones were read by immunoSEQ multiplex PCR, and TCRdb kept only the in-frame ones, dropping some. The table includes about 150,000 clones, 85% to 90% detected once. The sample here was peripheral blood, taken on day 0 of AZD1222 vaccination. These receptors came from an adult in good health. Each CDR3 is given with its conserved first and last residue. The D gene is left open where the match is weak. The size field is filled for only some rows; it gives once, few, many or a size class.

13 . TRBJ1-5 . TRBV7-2 CASSFRANQPQHF TGTGCCAGCAGCTTCAGGGCCAATCAGCCCCAGCATTTT
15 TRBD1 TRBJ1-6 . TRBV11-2 CASSLQGAHNSPLHF TGTGCCAGCAGCTTACAGGGGGCCCATAATTCACCCCTCCACTTT
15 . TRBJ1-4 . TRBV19 CASNFIGAAGEKLFF TGTGCCAGTAATTTCATTGGGGCAGCGGGTGAAAAACTGTTTTTT
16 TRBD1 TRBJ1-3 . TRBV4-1 CASSPRQGQSGNTIYF TGCGCCAGCAGCCCGAGACAGGGGCAGAGCGGAAACACCATATATTTT
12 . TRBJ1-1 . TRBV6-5 CASRSGWTEAFF TGTGCCAGCAGGAGTGGTTGGACTGAAGCTTTCTTT
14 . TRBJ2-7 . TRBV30 CAWMRGLTAYEQYF TGTGCCTGGATGCGAGGACTTACGGCCTACGAGCAGTACTTC
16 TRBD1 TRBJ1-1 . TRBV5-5 CASSHGQERIRAEAFF TGTGCCAGCAGCCACGGACAGGAGAGGATACGGGCTGAAGCTTTCTTT
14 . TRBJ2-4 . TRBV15 CATRAWGAKNIQYF TGTGCCACCCGGGCCTGGGGGGCCAAAAACATTCAGTACTTC
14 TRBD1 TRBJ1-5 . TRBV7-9 CASTGERGNQPQHF TGTGCCAGTACAGGGGAGAGAGGAAATCAGCCCCAGCATTTT
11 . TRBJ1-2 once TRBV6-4 CASSDSDGYTF TGTGCCAGCAGTGACTCCGATGGCTACACCTTC
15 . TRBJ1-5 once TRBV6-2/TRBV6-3 CASSYYAGTNQPQHF TGTGCCAGCAGTTACTATGCGGGGACCAATCAGCCCCAGCATTTT
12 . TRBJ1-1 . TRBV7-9 CASSLGVTEAFF TGTGCCAGCAGCCTGGGGGTTACTGAAGCTTTCTTT
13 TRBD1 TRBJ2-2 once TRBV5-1 CASSSQGPGELFF TGCGCCAGCAGCTCACAGGGGCCCGGGGAGCTGTTTTTT
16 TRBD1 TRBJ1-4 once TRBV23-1 CASRRTGALTNEKLFF TGCGCCAGCAGACGGACAGGGGCTCTGACTAATGAAAAACTGTTTTTT
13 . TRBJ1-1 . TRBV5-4 CASSLVDRPEAFF TGTGCCAGCAGCTTGGTTGACAGACCTGAAGCTTTCTTT
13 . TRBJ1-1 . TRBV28 CASSSGSRVEAFF TGTGCCAGCAGTTCAGGGTCGCGGGTTGAAGCTTTCTTT
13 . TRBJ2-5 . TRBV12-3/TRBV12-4 CASSYGGPKTQYF TGTGCCAGCAGCTACGGGGGGCCGAAGACCCAGTACTTC
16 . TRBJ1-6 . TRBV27 CASSSRMTRINSPLHF TGTGCCAGCAGTTCCCGAATGACGAGGATTAATTCACCCCTCCACTTT
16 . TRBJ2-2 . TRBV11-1 CASSLASGVWAGELFF TGTGCCAGCAGCTTAGCCTCAGGGGTTTGGGCCGGGGAGCTGTTTTTT
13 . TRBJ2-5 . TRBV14 CASSLPDQETQYF TGTGCCAGCAGCCTGCCCGACCAAGAGACCCAGTACTTC
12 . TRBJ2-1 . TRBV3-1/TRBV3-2 CASSHGQNEQFF TGTGCCAGCAGCCATGGACAGAATGAGCAGTTCTTC
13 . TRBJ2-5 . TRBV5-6 CASSLDSRETQYF TGTGCCAGCAGCTTGGACTCGAGAGAGACCCAGTACTTC
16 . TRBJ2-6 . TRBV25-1 CASTDTDTGGANVLTF TGTGCCAGCACCGACACGGACACGGGGGGGGCCAACGTCCTGACTTTC
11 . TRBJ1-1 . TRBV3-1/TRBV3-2 CASSQASEAFF TGTGCCAGCAGCCAAGCCTCTGAAGCTTTCTTT
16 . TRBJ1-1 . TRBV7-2 CASSLDSKGGGTEAFF TGTGCCAGCAGTTTAGACTCTAAGGGGGGTGGGACTGAAGCTTTCTTT
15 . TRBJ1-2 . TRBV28 CASSLGQTHTKGYTF TGTGCCAGCAGTTTAGGACAGACTCATACTAAAGGCTACACCTTC
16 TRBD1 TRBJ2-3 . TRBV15 CATSRGEGQGTDTQYF TGTGCCACCAGCAGGGGGGAAGGACAGGGCACAGATACGCAGTATTTT
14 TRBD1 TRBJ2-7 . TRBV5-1 CASSSGTGSYEQYF TGCGCCAGCAGCTCCGGGACAGGGTCATACGAGCAGTACTTC
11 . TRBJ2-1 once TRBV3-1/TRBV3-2 CASSRNDEQFF TGTGCCAGCAGCCGAAACGACGAGCAGTTCTTC
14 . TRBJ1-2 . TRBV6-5 CASSPGQQNYGYTF TGTGCCAGCAGCCCCGGACAGCAAAACTATGGCTACACCTTC
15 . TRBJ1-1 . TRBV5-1 CASSGFRDPNTEAFF TGCGCCAGCAGCGGGTTCCGGGACCCGAACACTGAAGCTTTCTTT
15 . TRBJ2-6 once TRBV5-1 CASSREFSGANVLTF TGCGCCAGCAGCAGGGAGTTCTCTGGGGCCAACGTCCTGACTTTC
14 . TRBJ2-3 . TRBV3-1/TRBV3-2 CASSERGGTDTQYF TGTGCCAGCAGCGAGAGGGGGGGCACAGATACGCAGTATTTT
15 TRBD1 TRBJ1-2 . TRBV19 CASSMNWQGAYGYTF TGTGCCAGTAGTATGAATTGGCAGGGGGCCTATGGCTACACCTTC
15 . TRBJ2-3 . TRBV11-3 CASSRGGVLADTQYF TGTGCCAGCAGCCGGGGCGGGGTTCTCGCAGATACGCAGTATTTT
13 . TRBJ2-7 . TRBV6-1 CASSETSRGEQYF TGTGCCAGCAGTGAAACGAGCAGGGGCGAGCAGTACTTC
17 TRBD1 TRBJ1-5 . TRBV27 CASSLRLAGQGHQPQHF TGTGCCAGCAGTCTACGCTTGGCCGGACAGGGACATCAGCCCCAGCATTTT
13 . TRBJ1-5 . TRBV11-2 CASSSSTNQPQHF TGTGCCAGCAGCTCCAGCACCAATCAGCCCCAGCATTTT
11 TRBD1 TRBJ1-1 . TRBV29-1 CSALQGTEAFF TGCAGCGCTCTACAGGGGACTGAAGCTTTCTTT
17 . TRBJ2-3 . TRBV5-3 CARKGAKQREGADTQYF TGTGCCAGAAAGGGGGCAAAACAGCGGGAAGGTGCAGATACGCAGTATTTT
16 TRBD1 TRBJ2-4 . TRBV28 CASSSGQFLAKNIQYF TGTGCCAGCAGCTCGGGACAGTTCCTAGCCAAAAACATTCAGTACTTC
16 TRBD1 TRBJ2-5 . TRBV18 CASSPLGTGASETQYF TGTGCCAGCTCACCCCTGGGGACAGGGGCGAGCGAGACCCAGTACTTC
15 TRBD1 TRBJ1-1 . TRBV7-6 CASSRRTGDGTEAFF TGTGCCAGCAGCCGCAGGACAGGGGACGGCACTGAAGCTTTCTTT
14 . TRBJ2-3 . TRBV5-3 CARSLELGGDTQYF TGTGCCAGAAGCTTGGAGTTAGGTGGAGATACGCAGTATTTT
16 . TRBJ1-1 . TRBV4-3 CASSPDRGGVNTEAFF TGCGCCAGCAGCCCAGACCGAGGGGGGGTGAACACTGAAGCTTTCTTT
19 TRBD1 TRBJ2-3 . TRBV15 CATSRDGTGGFDSTDTQYF TGTGCCACCAGCAGAGACGGGACAGGGGGTTTCGATAGCACAGATACGCAGTATTTT
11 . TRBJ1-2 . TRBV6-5 CASSYINGYTF TGTGCCAGCAGTTACATTAATGGCTACACCTTC
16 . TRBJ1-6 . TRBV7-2 CASSYRPPGNNSPLHF TGTGCCAGCAGCTATAGACCCCCCGGGAACAATTCACCCCTCCACTTT
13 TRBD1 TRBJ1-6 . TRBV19 CASKEGAHSPLHF TGTGCCAGTAAGGAGGGGGCGCATTCACCCCTCCACTTT
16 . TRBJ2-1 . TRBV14 CASSQVLLDSGNEQFF TGTGCCAGCAGCCAAGTTCTTCTGGACTCGGGGAATGAGCAGTTCTTC
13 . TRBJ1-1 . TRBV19 CASSIGVNTEAFF TGTGCCAGTAGTATTGGAGTTAACACTGAAGCTTTCTTT
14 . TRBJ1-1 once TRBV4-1 CASSKYRANTEAFF TGCGCCAGCAGCAAATACAGGGCTAACACTGAAGCTTTCTTT
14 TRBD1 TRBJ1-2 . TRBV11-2 CASSLGGQNYGYTF TGTGCCAGCAGCTTGGGGGGACAGAACTATGGCTACACCTTC
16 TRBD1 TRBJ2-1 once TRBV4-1 CASSQAGTGVYNEQFF TGCGCCAGCAGCCAGGCCGGGACAGGGGTTTACAATGAGCAGTTCTTC
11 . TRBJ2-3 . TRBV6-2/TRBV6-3 CASSYGATQYF TGTGCCAGCAGTTACGGGGCCACGCAGTATTTT
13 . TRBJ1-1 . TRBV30 CAWSGGSHTEAFF TGTGCCTGGAGTGGGGGGTCCCACACTGAAGCTTTCTTT
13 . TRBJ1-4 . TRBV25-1 CASSERGLEKLFF TGTGCCAGCAGTGAACGTGGACTCGAAAAACTGTTTTTT